These 3 T cell receptor beta chains were sequenced from one sample in a study of blood T cell repertoires in COVID-19. Assay: immunoSEQ multiplex PCR; the TCRdb copy retains only in-frame clones and omits some. The repertoire has approximately 250,000 clones, around 90% of them found once; the top ten carry about 9.4%. Material for sequencing was peripheral blood. These receptors were obtained from a woman between 65 and 79 years old with COVID-19, enrolled during active disease.

The genes are TRBV6-6 and TRBJ1-1; TRBD1 matches 7 bases. The J segment lost 1 base and the V segment lost 7 bases, leaving 6 bases of the junction unmatched. The germline V gene encodes CDR1 MNHNY and CDR2 SVGAGI (reference sequence). The CDR3 runs 14 residues. The CDR3 spells CASIPDRANTEAFF. The CDR3 DNA reads as TGTGCCAGCATCCCCGACAGGGCGAACACTGAAGCTTTCTTT.

The rearrangement uses TRBV2 and TRBJ2-5; 11 bases are a match to TRBD2. Germline loops: CDR1 SNHLY, CDR2 FYNNEI. Trimming removed 2 bases from V and 4 bases from J; junction bases left unmatched: 12. The CDR3 consists of 18 residues. In DNA, the CDR3 is TGTGCCAGCAGTGAAAGGGGTAGCGGGAGGGCCTTTCGAGAGACCCAGTACTTC. Its translation: CASSERGSGRAFRETQYF.

V gene TRBV18 combines with J gene TRBJ2-1; TRBD1 agrees at 12 bases. J gave up 0 bases and V 4 bases, and 4 bases lay outside the gene matches. Germline CDR1 reads KGHSH; CDR2 reads LQKENI. CDR3 length: 17 amino acids. The CDR3 is CASSQGTGGISYNEQFF. DNA of the CDR3: TGTGCCAGCTCACAGGGGACAGGGGGCATCTCCTACAATGAGCAGTTCTTC.